A selection of T cell receptor beta chains follows, all from one sample in a study of T cell responses to AZD1222 COVID-19 vaccine. Sequencing was performed with immunoSEQ multiplex PCR; in TCRdb, only in-frame clones are kept and a portion is missing. The sample yields roughly 84,000 clones, 70% to 90% seen once. Sequencing used peripheral blood, obtained on day 0 of AZD1222 vaccination. These receptor sequences come from an adult in good health. CDR3s include the opening cysteine and the closing phenylalanine or tryptophan. The order of the fields is D gene, J gene, V gene, clone size, CDR3 DNA, CDR3 protein. D genes are given only for firm matches. Rows give clone size only sometimes, using once, few, many, or a class for an expanded clone.

TRBD1 TRBJ2-7 TRBV6-2/TRBV6-3 - TGTGCCAGCAGTTACCAAGGACAGGGGATGGGCGAGCAGTACTTC CASSYQGQGMGEQYF
- TRBJ1-4 TRBV19 - TGTGCCAGTACCCCACTCGCAAAGGGTCGTAATGAAAAACTGTTTTTT CASTPLAKGRNEKLFF
- TRBJ2-7 TRBV12-3/TRBV12-4 once TGTGCCAGCAGTTTTGACACAGCCTACGAGCAGTACTTC CASSFDTAYEQYF
- TRBJ2-2 TRBV9 - TGTGCCAGCAGCGCCCTCCGGGGCACCGGGGAGCTGTTTTTT CASSALRGTGELFF
TRBD2 TRBJ2-1 TRBV7-9 once TGTGCCAGCAGTATATTAGCGGGAGGGACGAGAGATGAGCAGTTCTTC CASSILAGGTRDEQFF
TRBD1 TRBJ1-1 TRBV27 - TGTGCCAGCCTCCGGGACAGAGGCCTGAACACTGAAGCTTTCTTT CASLRDRGLNTEAFF
- TRBJ2-3 TRBV18 - TGTGCCAGCTCAGGCGGCACAGATACGCAGTATTTT CASSGGTDTQYF
TRBD1 TRBJ2-1 TRBV6-4 - TGTGCCAGCAGCCGTTACTTATCGGGACAGGTGTCAGATGAGCAGTTCTTC CASSRYLSGQVSDEQFF
TRBD1 TRBJ1-1 TRBV19 - TGTGCCAGTAGTACACCGGGACAGGGGCGGGAGGGCACTGAAGCTTTCTTT CASSTPGQGREGTEAFF
TRBD2 TRBJ2-5 TRBV29-1 - TGCAGCGTTGAAGTGGCGGGAGATAGTCAAGAGACCCAGTACTTC CSVEVAGDSQETQYF
- TRBJ2-1 TRBV19 - TGTGCCAGTAGTATAGGGACTCCCGAGGGCAATGAGCAGTTCTTC CASSIGTPEGNEQFF
- TRBJ2-5 TRBV6-5 few TGTGCCAGCACCCAAGGGGAGACCCAGTACTTC CASTQGETQYF
- TRBJ2-1 TRBV18 once TGTGCCAGCTCACTAGGGTCGAGCTCCTACAATGAGCAGTTCTTC CASSLGSSSYNEQFF
TRBD2 TRBJ2-1 TRBV6-4 - TGTGCCAGCAGTGACTCGGGGCTAGCGGCCTCCAATGAGCAGTTCTTC CASSDSGLAASNEQFF
- TRBJ1-2 TRBV5-1 - TGCGCCAGCAGCTTGGGGGCAGGGGCATATGGCTACACCTTC CASSLGAGAYGYTF
- TRBJ1-2 TRBV6-5 - TGTGCCAGTAGCAGGGAGGGCTATGGCTACACCTTC CASSREGYGYTF